The 18 T cell receptor beta chains reported below all come from one sample, sequenced in a study of T cell repertoires in cytomegalovirus infection. Their cognate antigens are unknown. TCRdb used MiXCR to reprocess the reads, holding one entry per CDR3 protein. The sample includes about 740,000 distinct CDR3 sequences, 33% of them seen just once. The sequenced sample was cultured PBMCs, obtained from culture after CMV antigen stimulation. Every receptor here comes from a human donor in good health (CMV status not recorded). Some clones in this sample may be carry-over from other donors' samples.

There are a few counts of this clonotype. The gene calls are TRBV20-1 and TRBJ1-1, with 8 bases aligning to TRBD1. CDR1 is DFQATT and CDR2 is SNEGSKA in the germline V gene (reference sequence). V shed 0 bases and J 1 base; nucleotides not matched to a gene: 10. The CDR3 is made up of 17 amino acids. The CDR3 region is CSARDPGTGHRNTEAFF. CDR3 sequence (DNA): TGCAGTGCTAGAGATCCCGGGACAGGCCATAGGAACACTGAAGCTTTCTTT.

The rearrangement uses TRBV5-4 and TRBJ2-3; possibly TRBD1 or TRBD2 for D (5 bases each). The V gene's germline CDR1 is SGHNT and CDR2 YYREEE (reference sequence). The CDR3 contains 15 residues. Between the trimmed V and J ends, which lost 0 bases and 2 bases, there was a span of 10 bases. This chain's CDR3 is CASSLGGRDTDTQYF. In DNA form, the CDR3 reads TGTGCCAGCAGCTTGGGGGGCCGGGACACAGATACGCAGTATTTT.

The V gene is TRBV20-1, the J gene TRBJ1-1; 8 bases map to TRBD1. Germline CDR1 DFQATT, CDR2 SNEGSKA (reference sequence). V lost 5 bases and J lost 3; bases outside the gene matches: 8. CDR3 length: 14 residues. CDR3 sequence (DNA): TGCAGTGCTTCACAGACAGGGGTGTACACTGAAGCTTTCTTT. It codes for CSASQTGVYTEAFF.

The CDR3 bases are TGTGCCAGCAGACCTCCACACCAAGAGACCCAGTACTTC. Translated: CASRPPHQETQYF. This chain uses TRBV6-5 with TRBJ2-5; the D is unclear. V was trimmed by 6 bases and J by 0 bases, leaving 8 bases between them. CDR1 MNHEY and CDR2 SVGAGI come from the germline V gene. CDR3 size: 13 residues.

J is TRBJ1-1 and V is TRBV19, with D perhaps TRBD1 (5 bases). With 4 bases removed from V and 1 base from J, the gap between germline ends came to 16 bases. Per germline, CDR1 LNHDA and CDR2 SQIVND (reference sequence). The CDR3 runs 16 residues. CDR3: CASSSRAGRGNTEAFF. The CDR3 coding sequence is TGTGCCAGTAGTAGCAGGGCGGGGAGAGGGAACACTGAAGCTTTCTTT.

This clonotype was found many times. V is TRBV7-2 and J is TRBJ2-7, with TRBD1 matching over 8 bases. Germline-derived CDR1 and CDR2 are SGHTA and FQGNSA. V lost 0 bases, J lost 3 bases, and 4 bases stayed unmatched. The CDR3 runs to 15 residues. The CDR3 is CASSLARTGYYEQYF. The CDR3 DNA follows: TGTGCCAGCAGCTTAGCTAGGACAGGGTACTACGAGCAGTACTTC.

This chain connects TRBV6-1 to TRBJ1-5; tentative D call: TRBD1 (5 bases). CDR3 length: 19 amino acids. From germline, CDR1 is MNHNS and CDR2 SASEGT. Trimming stripped 1 base from V and 3 bases from J, with 22 bases between. Here the CDR3 reads CASSEGQGFSLAVNQPQHF. The DNA for the CDR3 is TGTGCCAGCAGTGAAGGTCAGGGTTTCAGCCTGGCAGTCAATCAGCCCCAGCATTTT.

V is TRBV7-9 and J is TRBJ1-1; D is unclear. CDR1 and CDR2 (germline): SEHNR, FQNEAQ (reference sequence). V was pared by 4 bases and J by 8 bases, with 8 bases between. CDR3 length equals 11 residues. The CDR3 nucleotides are TGTGCCAGCAGCTCATCGCTAGAAGCTTTCTTT. Its protein product is CASSSSLEAFF.

This sequence joins TRBV4-1 and TRBJ1-5; D is undetermined. Trimming shortened V by 2 bases and J by 9 bases, and 14 bases separated the two germline ends. Germline CDR1 and CDR2: MGHRA and YSYEKL. This CDR3 has 14 residues. This CDR3 is CASSQRVVGRPQHF. CDR3 DNA: TGCGCCAGCAGCCAAAGGGTAGTGGGCCGGCCCCAGCATTTT.

This clonotype was observed a few times. The chain joins TRBV12-3 or TRBV12-4 to TRBJ2-3; TRBD1 aligns across 7 bases. With 6 bases clipped from V and 0 bases from J, the junction kept 6 bases outside the gene matches. The CDR3 contains 15 residues. This CDR3 is CASSYPGQSTDTQYF. The CDR3 coding sequence is TGTGCCAGCAGCTATCCGGGACAGAGCACAGATACGCAGTATTTT.

This chain's CDR3 is CASSLGTPWEQYF. In nucleotides, the CDR3 is TGTGCCAGCAGCCTTGGGACTCCCTGGGAGCAGTACTTC. This chain connects TRBV7-2 to TRBJ2-7, with D possibly matching TRBD2 (6 bases). Germline assignment: CDR1 SGHTA and CDR2 FQGNSA. V was pared by 5 bases and J by 7 bases, with 15 bases between. The CDR3 loop spans 13 amino acids.

The chain uses TRBV19 and TRBJ1-4; tentative D call: TRBD1 (6 bases). Germline V gene lookup returns CDR1 LNHDA and CDR2 SQIVND (reference sequence). The CDR3 runs to 15 residues. With 8 bases removed from V and 12 bases from J, the gap between germline ends came to 25 bases. CDR3 in DNA: TGTGCCAGTTCTGTGGGGGGGCCCTGGGCCGAACAACTGTTTTTT. It is translated as CASSVGGPWAEQLFF.

This chain connects TRBV5-6 to TRBJ1-1; no clear D gene. CDR1 and CDR2 from the germline V gene are SGHDT and YYEEEE. This CDR3 has 15 residues. Trimming stripped 4 bases from V and 1 base from J, with 14 bases between. The CDR3 here is CASSATGRWNTEAFF. The CDR3 DNA reads TGTGCCAGCAGCGCGACCGGGCGGTGGAACACTGAAGCTTTCTTT. The whole variable domain, remainder taken from reference TRBV5-6 and TRBJ1-1, is DAGVTQSPTHLIKTRGQQVTLRCSPKSGHDTVSWYQQALGQGPQFIFQYYEEEERQRGNFPDRFSGHQFPNYSSELNVNALLLGDSALYLCASSATGRWNTEAFFGQGTRLTVV.

Here the CDR3 reads CASSLVATSLAGPSGANVLTF. The CDR3 DNA reads TGTGCCAGCAGCTTAGTGGCTACCTCCCTAGCGGGCCCCTCTGGGGCCAACGTCCTGACTTTC. The chain is built from TRBV7-2 and TRBJ2-6; 8 nucleotides match TRBD2. Germline V lookup: CDR1 SGHTA, CDR2 FQGNSA. With V trimmed by 1 base and J by 0 bases, 14 bases remained unmatched. This CDR3 comprises 21 residues.

This clonotype was counted only a few times. This chain joins TRBV4-1 and TRBJ2-7, with 7 bases identical to TRBD1. Germline V gives CDR1 MGHRA, CDR2 YSYEKL. J was trimmed by 4 bases and V by 0 bases; bases with no gene match: 6. The CDR3 loop spans 15 amino acids. CDR3 in DNA: TGCGCCAGCAGCCAAGAGGGCAGGGGGTCTTACGAGCAGTACTTC. Its translation: CASSQEGRGSYEQYF.

A remark on this clonotype: This may be a read error, as it is one base from a much larger clone. The V call is TRBV2, the J call TRBJ1-2; TRBD1 matches at 7 bases. V lost 2 bases to trimming and J lost 1 base; unmatched junction nucleotides: 1. This CDR3 has 14 residues. CDR1 is SNHLY, CDR2 FYNNEI, per germline. This CDR3 reads CASSEQGGNYGYTF. Here the CDR3 DNA reads TGTGCCAGCAGTGAACAGGGGGGTAACTATGGCTACACCTTC.

This clonotype was seen a few times. The rearrangement joins TRBV6-1 to TRBJ2-1; D uncertain. The CDR3 consists of 14 residues. The ends were cut back, 4 bases at V and 6 bases at J, with 13 bases in the middle. The V gene's germline CDR1 is MNHNS and CDR2 SASEGT. In DNA, the CDR3 is TGTGCCAGCAGTGCCCGAGGAACAATCAATGAGCAGTTCTTC. This gives the protein CASSARGTINEQFF.

This clonotype was counted between two and nine times. The gene calls are TRBV12-3 or TRBV12-4 and TRBJ1-1, with TRBD1 as a possible D gene (5 bases). V was shortened by 6 bases and J by 4 bases, with 18 bases between the two germline ends. This CDR3 spans 15 amino acids. The CDR3 spells CASSRRGREFTEAFF. The CDR3, as DNA: TGTGCCAGCAGCCGCCGGGGACGCGAATTCACTGAAGCTTTCTTT.